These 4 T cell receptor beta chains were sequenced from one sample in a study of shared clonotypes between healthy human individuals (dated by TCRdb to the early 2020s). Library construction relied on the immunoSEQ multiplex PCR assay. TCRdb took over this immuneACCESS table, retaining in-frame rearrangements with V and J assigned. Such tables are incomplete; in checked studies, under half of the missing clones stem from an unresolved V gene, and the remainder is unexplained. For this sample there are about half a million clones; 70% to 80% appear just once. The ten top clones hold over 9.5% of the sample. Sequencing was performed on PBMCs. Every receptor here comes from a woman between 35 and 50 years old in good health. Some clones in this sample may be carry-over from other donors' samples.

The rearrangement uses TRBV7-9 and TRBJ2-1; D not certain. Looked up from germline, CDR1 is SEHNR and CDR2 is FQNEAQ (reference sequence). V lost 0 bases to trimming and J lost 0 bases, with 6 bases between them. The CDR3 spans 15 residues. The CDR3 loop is CASSLAGFSYNEQFF. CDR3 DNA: TGTGCCAGCAGCTTAGCGGGATTCTCCTACAATGAGCAGTTCTTC.

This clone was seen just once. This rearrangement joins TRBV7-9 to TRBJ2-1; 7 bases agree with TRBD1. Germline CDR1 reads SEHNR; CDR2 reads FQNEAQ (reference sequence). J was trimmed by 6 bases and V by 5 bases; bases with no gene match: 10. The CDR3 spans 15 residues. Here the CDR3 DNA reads TGTGCCAGCAGCGGTGACAGGGCGGTTTTCAATGAGCAGTTCTTC. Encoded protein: CASSGDRAVFNEQFF.

For the CDR3, the DNA is TGTGCCAGTAGTATACAGGCTGTACACTCCTACGAGCAGTACTTC. It encodes CASSIQAVHSYEQYF. This sequence joins TRBV19 and TRBJ2-7, with D unresolved. Trimming pared 2 bases from V and 0 bases from J, leaving 11 bases between. Germline CDR1 is LNHDA and CDR2 is SQIVND (reference sequence). There are 15 residues in the CDR3.

CDR3 nucleotide sequence: TGTGCCAGCAGTGTGCAGGGAGAGCACACTGAAGCTTTCTTT. It encodes CASSVQGEHTEAFF. The chain links TRBV27 to TRBJ1-1, with TRBD1 as a possible D gene (5 bases). Looked up from germline, CDR1 is MNHEY and CDR2 is SMNVEV (reference sequence). This CDR3 spans 14 amino acids. The V gene lost 5 bases and the J gene lost 3 bases, with 13 bases spanning the gap.